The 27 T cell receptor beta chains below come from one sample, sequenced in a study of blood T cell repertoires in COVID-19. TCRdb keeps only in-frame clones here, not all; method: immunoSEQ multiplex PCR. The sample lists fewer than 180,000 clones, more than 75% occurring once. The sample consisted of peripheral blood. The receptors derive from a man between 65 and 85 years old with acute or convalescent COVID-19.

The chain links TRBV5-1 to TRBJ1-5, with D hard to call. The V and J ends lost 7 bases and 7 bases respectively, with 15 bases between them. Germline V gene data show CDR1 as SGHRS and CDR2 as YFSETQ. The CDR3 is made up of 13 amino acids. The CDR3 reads CASSRGVGQPQHF. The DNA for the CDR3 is TGCGCCAGCTCTCGGGGTGTAGGGCAGCCCCAGCATTTT.

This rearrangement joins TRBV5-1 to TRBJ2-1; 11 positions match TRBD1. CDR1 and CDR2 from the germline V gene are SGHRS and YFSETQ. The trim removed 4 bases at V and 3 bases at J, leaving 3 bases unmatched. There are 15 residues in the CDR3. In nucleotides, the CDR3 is TGCGCCAGCAGCCAAGGGACAGGGGGCTACAATGAGCAGTTCTTC. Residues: CASSQGTGGYNEQFF.

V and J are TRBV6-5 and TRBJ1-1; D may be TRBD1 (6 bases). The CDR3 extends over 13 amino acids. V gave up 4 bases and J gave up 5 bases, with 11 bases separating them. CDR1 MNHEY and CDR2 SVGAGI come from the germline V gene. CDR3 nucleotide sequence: TGTGCCAGCAGTTCCTATCAGGGGACTGAAGCTTTCTTT. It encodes CASSSYQGTEAFF.

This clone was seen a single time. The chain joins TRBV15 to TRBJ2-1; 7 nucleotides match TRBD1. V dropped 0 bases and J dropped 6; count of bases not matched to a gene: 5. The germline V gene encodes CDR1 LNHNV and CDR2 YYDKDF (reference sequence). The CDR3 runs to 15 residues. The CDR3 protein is CATSRDRGTVNEQFF. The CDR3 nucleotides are TGTGCCACCAGCAGAGACAGGGGGACGGTCAATGAGCAGTTCTTC. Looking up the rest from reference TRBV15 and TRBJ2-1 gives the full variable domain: DAMVIQNPRYQVTQFGKPVTLSCSQTLNHNVMYWYQQKSSQAPKLLFHYYDKDFNNEADTPDNFQSRRPNTSFCFLDIRSPGLGDTAMYLCATSRDRGTVNEQFFGPGTRLTVL.

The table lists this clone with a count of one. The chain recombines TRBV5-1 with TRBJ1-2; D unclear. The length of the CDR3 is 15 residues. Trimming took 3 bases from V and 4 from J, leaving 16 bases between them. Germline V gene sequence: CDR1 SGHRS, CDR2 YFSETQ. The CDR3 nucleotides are TGCGCCAGCAGCTCGGGTTATGGGTCTGCCTATGGCTACACCTTC. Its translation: CASSSGYGSAYGYTF.

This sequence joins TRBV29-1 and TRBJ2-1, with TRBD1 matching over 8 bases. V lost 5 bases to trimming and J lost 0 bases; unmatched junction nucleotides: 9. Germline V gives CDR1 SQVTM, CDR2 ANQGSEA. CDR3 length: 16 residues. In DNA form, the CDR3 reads TGCAGCGTTCAATTCGACAGGGGCCCCTCCTACAATGAGCAGTTCTTC. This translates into CSVQFDRGPSYNEQFF.

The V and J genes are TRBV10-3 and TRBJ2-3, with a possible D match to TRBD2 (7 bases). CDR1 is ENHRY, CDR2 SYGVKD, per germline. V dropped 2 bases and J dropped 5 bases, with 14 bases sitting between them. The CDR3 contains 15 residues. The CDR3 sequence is CAISEEGGRKDTQYF. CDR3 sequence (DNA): TGTGCCATCAGTGAGGAGGGGGGGCGGAAAGATACGCAGTATTTT.

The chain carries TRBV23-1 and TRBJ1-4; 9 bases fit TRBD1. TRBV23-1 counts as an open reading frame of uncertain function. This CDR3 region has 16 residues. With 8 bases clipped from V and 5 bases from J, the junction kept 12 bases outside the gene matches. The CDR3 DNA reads TGCGCCAGCTACACACATTCCGGGACAGGGAATGAAAAACTGTTTTTT. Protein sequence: CASYTHSGTGNEKLFF.

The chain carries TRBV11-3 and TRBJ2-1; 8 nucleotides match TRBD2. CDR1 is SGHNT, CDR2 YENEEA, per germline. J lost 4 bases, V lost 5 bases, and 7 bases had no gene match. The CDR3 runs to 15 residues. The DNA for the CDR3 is TGTGCCAGCAGCCAGTTAGCGGGGCTTTACAATGAGCAGTTCTTC. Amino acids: CASSQLAGLYNEQFF.

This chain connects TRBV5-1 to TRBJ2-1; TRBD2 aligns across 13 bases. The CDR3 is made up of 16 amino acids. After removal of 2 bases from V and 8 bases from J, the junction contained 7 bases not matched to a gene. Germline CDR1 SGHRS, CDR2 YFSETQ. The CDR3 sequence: CASSFLGLAGVDEQFF. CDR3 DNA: TGCGCCAGCAGCTTCCTAGGACTAGCGGGAGTAGATGAGCAGTTCTTC.

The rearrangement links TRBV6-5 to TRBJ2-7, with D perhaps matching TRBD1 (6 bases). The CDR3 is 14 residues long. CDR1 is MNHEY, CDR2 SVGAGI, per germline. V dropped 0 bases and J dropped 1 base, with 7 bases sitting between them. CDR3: CASSYSQGSYEQYF. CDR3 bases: TGTGCCAGCAGTTACTCACAGGGTTCCTACGAGCAGTACTTC.

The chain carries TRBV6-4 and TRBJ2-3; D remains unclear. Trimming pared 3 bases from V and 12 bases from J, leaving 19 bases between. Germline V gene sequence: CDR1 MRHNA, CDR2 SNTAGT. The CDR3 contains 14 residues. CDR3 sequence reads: CASSESLFPNIQYF. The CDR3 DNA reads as TGTGCCAGCAGTGAATCCCTGTTTCCAAACATTCAGTATTTT.

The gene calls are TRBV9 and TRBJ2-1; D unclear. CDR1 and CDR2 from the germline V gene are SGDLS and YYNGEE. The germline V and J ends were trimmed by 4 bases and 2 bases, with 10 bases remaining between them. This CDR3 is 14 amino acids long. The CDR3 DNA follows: TGTGCCAGCAGCCCCACTCCCACCTACAATGAGCAGTTCTTC. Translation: CASSPTPTYNEQFF. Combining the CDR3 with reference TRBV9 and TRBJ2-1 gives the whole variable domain DSGVTQTPKHLITATGQRVTLRCSPRSGDLSVYWYQQSLDQGLQFLIQYYNGEERAKGNILERFSAQQFPDLHSELNLSSLELGDSALYFCASSPTPTYNEQFFGPGTRLTVL.

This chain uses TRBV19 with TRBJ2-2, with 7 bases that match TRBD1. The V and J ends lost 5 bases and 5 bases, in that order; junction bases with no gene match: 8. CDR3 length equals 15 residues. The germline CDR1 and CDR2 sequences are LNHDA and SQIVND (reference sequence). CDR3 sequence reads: CASSSGQVETGELFF. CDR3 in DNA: TGTGCCAGTAGTTCAGGACAGGTGGAGACCGGGGAGCTGTTTTTT.

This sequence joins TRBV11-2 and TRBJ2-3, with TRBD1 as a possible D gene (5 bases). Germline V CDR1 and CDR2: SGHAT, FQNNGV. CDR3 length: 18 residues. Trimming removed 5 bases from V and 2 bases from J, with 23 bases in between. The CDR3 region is CASSHTRLWGADTDTQYF. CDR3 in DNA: TGTGCCAGCAGCCATACTCGGTTGTGGGGCGCGGACACAGATACGCAGTATTTT. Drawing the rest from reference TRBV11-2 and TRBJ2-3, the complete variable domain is EAGVAQSPRYKIIEKRQSVAFWCNPISGHATLYWYQQILGQGPKLLIQFQNNGVVDDSQLPKDRFSAERLKGVDSTLKIQPAKLEDSAVYLCASSHTRLWGADTDTQYFGPGTRLTVL.

This chain's CDR3 is CASTPSGQAIYEQYF. The CDR3 bases are TGTGCCAGCACCCCGTCCGGACAGGCCATATACGAGCAGTACTTC. The chain employs TRBV18 and TRBJ2-7; 7 bases line up with TRBD1. Trimming removed 8 bases from V and 4 bases from J; junction bases left unmatched: 14. Germline-derived CDR1 and CDR2 are KGHSH and LQKENI. The CDR3 is 15 amino acids. Supplemented by reference TRBV18 and TRBJ2-7, the full variable domain reads NAGVMQNPRHLVRRRGQEARLRCSPMKGHSHVYWYRQLPEEGLKFMVYLQKENIIDESGMPKERFSAEFPKEGPSILRIQQVVRGDSAAYFCASTPSGQAIYEQYFGPGTRLTVT.

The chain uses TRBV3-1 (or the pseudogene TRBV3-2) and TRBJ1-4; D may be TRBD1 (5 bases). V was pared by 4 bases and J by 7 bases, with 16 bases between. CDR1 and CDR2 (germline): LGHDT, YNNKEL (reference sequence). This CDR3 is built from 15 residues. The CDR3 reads CASSPTPGRGEKLFF. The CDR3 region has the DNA TGTGCCAGCAGCCCCACCCCGGGGAGGGGTGAAAAACTGTTTTTT.

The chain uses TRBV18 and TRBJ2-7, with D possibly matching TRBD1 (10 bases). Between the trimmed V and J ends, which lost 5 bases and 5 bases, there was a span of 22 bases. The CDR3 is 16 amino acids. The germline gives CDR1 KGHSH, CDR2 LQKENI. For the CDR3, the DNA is TGTGCCAGCTCATCCGCGGGGGGGACAGGGGTCGACGAGCAGTACTTC. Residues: CASSSAGGTGVDEQYF.

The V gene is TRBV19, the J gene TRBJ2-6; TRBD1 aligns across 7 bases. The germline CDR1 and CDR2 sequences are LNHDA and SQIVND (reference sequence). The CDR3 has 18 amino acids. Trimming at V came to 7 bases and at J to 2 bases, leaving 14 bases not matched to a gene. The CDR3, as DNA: TGTGCCAGTACCCTACCCCGACAGGGCCGAACTGGGGCCAACGTCCTGACTTTC. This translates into CASTLPRQGRTGANVLTF.

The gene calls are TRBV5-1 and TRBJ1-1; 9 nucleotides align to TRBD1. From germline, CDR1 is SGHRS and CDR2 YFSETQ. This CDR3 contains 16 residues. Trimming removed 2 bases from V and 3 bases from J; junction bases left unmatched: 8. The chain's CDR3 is CASSLQGAQVHTEAFF. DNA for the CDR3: TGCGCCAGCAGCTTACAGGGGGCCCAAGTCCACACTGAAGCTTTCTTT.

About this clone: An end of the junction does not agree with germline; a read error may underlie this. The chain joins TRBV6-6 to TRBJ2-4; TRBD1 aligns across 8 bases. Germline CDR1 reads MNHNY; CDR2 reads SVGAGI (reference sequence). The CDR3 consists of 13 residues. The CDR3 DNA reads TGTGCCAGCAACGCGGGACAGGCCGCTCAAAGATCCTTC. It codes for CASNAGQAAQRSF.

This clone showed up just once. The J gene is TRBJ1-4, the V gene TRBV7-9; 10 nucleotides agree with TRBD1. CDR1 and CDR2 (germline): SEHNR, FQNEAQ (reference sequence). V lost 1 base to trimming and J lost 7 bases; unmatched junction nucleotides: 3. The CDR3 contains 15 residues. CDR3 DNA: TGTGCCAGCAGCTTAGTTGGGACAGGGGTTGAAAAACTGTTTTTT. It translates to CASSLVGTGVEKLFF.

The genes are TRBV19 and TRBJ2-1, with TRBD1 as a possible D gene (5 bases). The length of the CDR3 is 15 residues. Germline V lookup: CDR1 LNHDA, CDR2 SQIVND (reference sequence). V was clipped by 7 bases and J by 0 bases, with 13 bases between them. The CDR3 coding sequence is TGTGCCAGTACGGTGACAGTGAGCTCCTACAATGAGCAGTTCTTC. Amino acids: CASTVTVSSYNEQFF.

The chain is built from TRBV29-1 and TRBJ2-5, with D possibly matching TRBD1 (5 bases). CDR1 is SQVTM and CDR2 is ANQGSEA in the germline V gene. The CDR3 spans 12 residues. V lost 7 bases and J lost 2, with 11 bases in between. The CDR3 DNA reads TGCAGCGCTACAGGTGCTCAAGAGACCCAGTACTTC. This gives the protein CSATGAQETQYF.

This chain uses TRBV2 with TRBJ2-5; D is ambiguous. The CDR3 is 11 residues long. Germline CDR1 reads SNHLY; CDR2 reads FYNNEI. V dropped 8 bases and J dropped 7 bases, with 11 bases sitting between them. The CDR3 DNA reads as TGTGCCAGCGCCAGTTTGGCGACCCAGTACTTC. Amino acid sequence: CASASLATQYF.

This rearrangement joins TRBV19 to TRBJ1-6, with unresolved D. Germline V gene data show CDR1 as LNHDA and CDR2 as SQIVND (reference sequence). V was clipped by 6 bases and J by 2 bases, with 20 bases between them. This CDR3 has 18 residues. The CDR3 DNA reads TGTGCCAGTAGCCCCTGGCAGGTTGGGTTCACCTATAATTCACCCCTCCACTTT. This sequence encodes CASSPWQVGFTYNSPLHF.

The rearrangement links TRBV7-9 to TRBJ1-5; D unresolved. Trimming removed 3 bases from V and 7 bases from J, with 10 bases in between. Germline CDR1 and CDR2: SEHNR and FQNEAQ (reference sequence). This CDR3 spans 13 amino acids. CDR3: CASSFGGGQPQHF. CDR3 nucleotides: TGTGCCAGCAGCTTCGGAGGTGGGCAGCCCCAGCATTTT.